This TCR beta chain was captured in a study of regulatory T cells in long-lasting Graves disease. General study findings and limits: Study of thyroid tissue was not done, with only peripheral blood studied.

This CDR3 has 13 residues. Trimming pared 4 bases from V and 1 base from J, leaving 7 bases between. The V gene's germline CDR1 is MDHEN and CDR2 SYDVKM. This clonotype was seen at least ten times. Its antigen is unknown. Sequencing libraries for TCR beta were prepared with iRepertoire HTBI primers and Arm-PCR of CDR3 regions. Each CDR3 protein gets one entry after TCRdb re-called the multiplex PCR reads with MiXCR. The profile shows some 450,000 distinct CDR3 sequences, 20% to 25% of them singletons. Time point in this sample: persistent/refractory GD, antithyroid drugs over 5 years with positive TRAb. RNA from PBMCs was the source of the TCR library.

This chain links TRBV28 with TRBJ1-1; D is possibly TRBD1 (6 bases). The sample consisted of peripheral blood mononuclear cells (PBMCs), taken when the disease was refractory, from a patient treated with antithyroid drugs. The clonotype was recovered from a female donor with Graves disease. In nucleotides, the CDR3 is TGTGCCAGCAGTTGGGACACGAACACTGAAGCTTTCTTT. This codes for CASSWDTNTEAFF.